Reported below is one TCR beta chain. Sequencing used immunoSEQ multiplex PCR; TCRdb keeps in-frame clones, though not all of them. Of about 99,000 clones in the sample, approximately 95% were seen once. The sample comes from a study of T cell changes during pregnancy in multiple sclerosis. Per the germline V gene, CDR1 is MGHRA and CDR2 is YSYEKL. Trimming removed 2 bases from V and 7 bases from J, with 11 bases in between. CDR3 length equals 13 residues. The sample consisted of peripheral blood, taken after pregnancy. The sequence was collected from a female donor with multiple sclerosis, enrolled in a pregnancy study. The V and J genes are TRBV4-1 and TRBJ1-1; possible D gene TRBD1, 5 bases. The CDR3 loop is CASSQYPRDEAFF. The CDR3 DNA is TGCGCCAGCAGCCAATACCCCAGGGATGAAGCTTTCTTT.